This T cell receptor (beta chain) was retrieved from a study of molecular identifiers for immune sequencing clone quantification. Study results and limitations: Clones carrying above 20 RNA copies accounted for over 97% of effector molecules, under 1% in naive cells.

J lost 0 bases, V lost 4 bases, and 17 bases had no gene match. Per the germline V gene, CDR1 is SGDLS and CDR2 is YYNGEE. The CDR3 contains 21 residues. For bulk TCR libraries, previously described methods and listed TCR primers were used. TCRdb re-derived calls from the PCR reads in MiXCR, one entry per CDR3 protein. The sample has fewer than 350,000 distinct CDR3 sequences; roughly a quarter are singletons. Turning to this clonotype: What it binds is unknown. The conserved closing phenylalanine or tryptophan is absent in this CDR3, likely reflecting a read error.

The sample consisted of naive CD8+ T cells from blood, with Jurkat cell RNA spiked in. Subset defined: FACS-sorted CD8+CD4-CCR7+CD45RA+ naive T cells. V and J are TRBV9 and TRBJ2-6; TRBD1 matches 9 bases. This receptor was obtained from a human donor in good health. Some libraries in this study had Jurkat cell RNA spiked in. In nucleotides, the CDR3 is TGTGCCAGCAGCACGCAGACCCCAGGACAGGGGATTTCCTCTGGGGCCAACGTCCTGACTCTC. Its protein product is CASSTQTPGQGISSGANVLTL.